This T cell receptor (beta chain) was identified in a study of T cells in Graves' hyperthyroidism and ophthalmopathy. What was amplified from RNA transcripts were TCR beta CDR3 regions. HTBI primers were the set used in a first-round RT-PCR of the TCR CDR3. In TCRdb, the multiplex PCR reads were re-called with MiXCR into one record per CDR3 protein. Counted here are hundreds of thousands of distinct CDR3 sequences, approximately 14% occurring once; the ten biggest clones make up about 30%. The CDR3 covers 11 residues. The V end was cut by 6 bases, the J end by 6 bases, with 8 bases between. The germline CDR1 and CDR2 sequences are SEHNR and FQNEAQ (reference sequence). On this clonotype: This could be a read error, since a much larger clone is one nucleotide away.

V gene TRBV7-9 combines with J gene TRBJ1-2; D remains unclear. Sequencing was done on a sample of blood. This clonotype originated in a woman between 18 and 29 years old with Graves' hyperthyroidism that later progressed to Graves' ophthalmopathy. The chain's CDR3 is CASSLLNGYTF. The CDR3 bases are TGTGCCAGCAGTTTATTGAATGGCTACACCTTC.